The 21 T cell receptor beta chains below were found in one sample sequenced in a study of blood T cell repertoires in COVID-19. Assay used: immunoSEQ multiplex PCR; TCRdb lists only in-frame clones, some missing. This sample has a few hundred thousand clones, with approximately 86% found just once. Source material: peripheral blood. The receptor set was obtained from a man aged 18 to 29 with active or convalescent COVID-19.

This clone has only one observation. The chain couples TRBV15 to TRBJ2-7; D might be TRBD2 (5 bases). There are 14 residues in the CDR3. From germline, CDR1 is LNHNV and CDR2 YYDKDF (reference sequence). The germline V and J ends were trimmed by 3 bases and 2 bases, with 11 bases remaining between them. The CDR3 loop reads CATSSPDGTYEQYF. The CDR3 region has the DNA TGTGCCACCAGCAGCCCAGACGGGACCTACGAGCAGTACTTC.

The chain links TRBV15 to TRBJ2-3; the D gene is possibly TRBD2 (5 bases). The germline V gene encodes CDR1 LNHNV and CDR2 YYDKDF (reference sequence). The CDR3 extends over 16 amino acids. V shed 0 bases and J shed 6 bases, with 16 bases lying between them. CDR3 protein: CATSRDRTPRGDTQYF. CDR3 coding DNA: TGTGCCACCAGCAGAGATCGGACTCCCCGGGGTGATACGCAGTATTTT. Variable domain in full (rest from reference TRBV15 and TRBJ2-3): DAMVIQNPRYQVTQFGKPVTLSCSQTLNHNVMYWYQQKSSQAPKLLFHYYDKDFNNEADTPDNFQSRRPNTSFCFLDIRSPGLGDTAMYLCATSRDRTPRGDTQYFGPGTRLTVL.

The chain has TRBV6-2 or TRBV6-3 and TRBJ2-1; 10 nucleotides agree with TRBD2. CDR1 and CDR2 from the germline V gene are MNHEY and SVGEGT. The CDR3 loop spans 15 amino acids. Trimming cost V 6 bases and J 7 bases; bases outside gene matches: 9. The DNA of the CDR3 is TGTGCCAGCAGCCACCCTAGCGGGGGAAATAATGAGCAGTTCTTC. It specifies CASSHPSGGNNEQFF.

This clone has a handful of counts. The rearrangement links TRBV27 to TRBJ1-1, with 7 bases lining up with TRBD1. Trimming cost V 6 bases and J 4 bases; bases outside gene matches: 8. Germline V gene sequence: CDR1 MNHEY, CDR2 SMNVEV (reference sequence). The CDR3 has 14 amino acids. The CDR3 sequence: CASRQGRLGTEAFF. The CDR3 nucleotides are TGTGCCAGCAGACAGGGGAGGTTGGGCACTGAAGCTTTCTTT.

V gene TRBV2 combines with J gene TRBJ2-3, with D maybe TRBD2 (6 bases). CDR3 length: 16 amino acids. Germline loops: CDR1 SNHLY, CDR2 FYNNEI. The ends were cut back, 7 bases at V and 6 bases at J, with 23 bases in the middle. The CDR3 nucleotides are TGTGCCAGCATGTTCCCCCGTGGCGGGGTCGGGGATACGCAGTATTTT. Its protein product is CASMFPRGGVGDTQYF.

This rearrangement joins TRBV5-4 to TRBJ2-1; D not resolved. CDR1 SGHNT and CDR2 YYREEE come from the germline V gene (reference sequence). The CDR3 loop spans 15 amino acids. V was pared by 4 bases and J by 1 base, with 12 bases between. CDR3 loop: CASSQAPRSYNEQFF. The DNA for the CDR3 is TGTGCCAGCAGCCAAGCGCCCCGGTCCTACAATGAGCAGTTCTTC.

The rearrangement joins TRBV19 to TRBJ2-1; 8 bases match TRBD2. The CDR3 spans 14 residues. J gave up 3 bases and V 7 bases, and 5 bases lay outside the gene matches. CDR1 is LNHDA, CDR2 SQIVND, per germline (reference sequence). The CDR3 bases are TGTGCCAGTACTAGGGCGGGAGGCTACAATGAGCAGTTCTTC. The encoded protein is CASTRAGGYNEQFF.

The CDR3 DNA follows: TGCGCCAGCAGTGAGTCTGGGACACAGCTATACGAGCAGTACTTC. This translates into CASSESGTQLYEQYF. The J gene is TRBJ2-7, the V gene TRBV10-2, with D possibly being TRBD1 (6 bases). This CDR3 has 15 amino acids. Trimming pared 0 bases from V and 4 bases from J, leaving 13 bases between. Germline V gives CDR1 WSHSY, CDR2 SAAADI.

This chain joins TRBV27 and TRBJ2-7; 7 bases agree with TRBD2. V dropped 4 bases and J dropped 5; count of bases not matched to a gene: 11. Germline loops: CDR1 MNHEY, CDR2 SMNVEV (reference sequence). This CDR3 is built from 15 residues. The CDR3 spells CASSYSVGLGHEQYF. Here the CDR3 DNA reads TGTGCCAGCAGTTACTCCGTAGGACTAGGCCACGAGCAGTACTTC.

The rearrangement uses TRBV2 and TRBJ2-3; D gene uncertain. From germline, CDR1 is SNHLY and CDR2 FYNNEI. CDR3 length: 12 amino acids. V was shortened by 5 bases and J by 6 bases, with 9 bases between the two germline ends. This CDR3 is CASSIIGDTQYF. CDR3 DNA: TGTGCCAGCAGTATAATCGGGGATACGCAGTATTTT.

The V and J genes are TRBV19 and TRBJ1-1; a weak D match, TRBD1 (6 bases). Germline CDR1 LNHDA, CDR2 SQIVND (reference sequence). Trimming stripped 9 bases from V and 0 bases from J, with 11 bases between. The CDR3 is 13 amino acids. The CDR3 DNA reads TGTGCCAGCCTGGGGGCACTGAACACTGAAGCTTTCTTT. As protein: CASLGALNTEAFF.

V is TRBV7-3 and J is TRBJ2-1; possible D gene TRBD1, 6 bases. The length of the CDR3 is 15 residues. Germline loops: CDR1 SGHTA, CDR2 FQGTGA. V was shortened by 4 bases and J by 5 bases, with 15 bases between the two germline ends. CDR3 in amino acids: CASSSQTGFHNEQFF. In DNA, the CDR3 is TGTGCCAGCAGCTCCCAGACAGGTTTCCACAATGAGCAGTTCTTC. Variable domain in full (rest from reference TRBV7-3 and TRBJ2-1): GAGVSQTPSNKVTEKGKYVELRCDPISGHTALYWYRQSLGQGPEFLIYFQGTGAADDSGLPNDRFFAVRPEGSVSTLKIQRTERGDSAVYLCASSSQTGFHNEQFFGPGTRLTVL.

CDR3 sequence: CASSYRAGGPDEQFF. CDR3 nucleotide sequence: TGTGCCAGCAGTTACCGGGCGGGAGGGCCAGATGAGCAGTTCTTC. The J gene is TRBJ2-1, the V gene TRBV6-2 or TRBV6-3; 9 bases are a match to TRBD2. CDR1 is MNHEY and CDR2 is SVGEGT in the germline V gene. After removal of 2 bases from V and 8 bases from J, the junction contained 7 bases not matched to a gene. CDR3 length: 15 amino acids.

The chain recombines TRBV19 with TRBJ1-1; D is unclear. The CDR3 is made up of 13 amino acids. The germline gives CDR1 LNHDA, CDR2 SQIVND (reference sequence). V lost 7 bases to trimming and J lost 0 bases, with 9 bases between them. The CDR3 DNA is TGTGCCAGTATGTCCCTCCTGAACACTGAAGCTTTCTTT. Amino acids: CASMSLLNTEAFF.

CDR3 sequence: CASSTGTAGNTIYF. For the CDR3, the DNA is TGTGCCAGCTCAACAGGAACGGCTGGAAACACCATATATTTT. The V and J genes are TRBV18 and TRBJ1-3; D is perhaps TRBD1 (5 bases). CDR3 size: 14 residues. Germline CDR1 is KGHSH and CDR2 is LQKENI. V lost 5 bases and J 2 bases, leaving 10 bases between the germline ends.

The chain employs TRBV6-6 and TRBJ2-5; D might be TRBD1 (5 bases). The CDR3 covers 13 residues. Germline V gene lookup returns CDR1 MNHNY and CDR2 SVGAGI (reference sequence). The germline V and J ends were trimmed by 11 bases and 5 bases, with 18 bases remaining between them. CDR3 sequence: CASSAGKGETQYF. The CDR3 region has the DNA TGTGCCTCATCTGCCGGAAAGGGGGAGACCCAGTACTTC.

The V and J genes are TRBV6-5 and TRBJ1-1; D is undetermined. The CDR3 consists of 15 residues. V gave up 0 bases and J gave up 11 bases, with 19 bases separating them. Germline V CDR1 and CDR2: MNHEY, SVGAGI. CDR3 in DNA: TGTGCCAGCAGTTACTCGGCAGTAGGGCCCGGGATGGCTTTCTTT. Translating gives CASSYSAVGPGMAFF.

This chain uses TRBV7-2 with TRBJ1-1, with D unclear. CDR3 length: 14 residues. Trimming removed 5 bases at V and 6 bases at J, with 16 bases between. Germline V CDR1 and CDR2: SGHTA, FQGNSA. CDR3 region: CASSRGPGPSEAFF. In DNA form, the CDR3 reads TGTGCCAGCAGCCGCGGGCCCGGGCCCTCTGAAGCTTTCTTT.

V gene TRBV7-2 combines with J gene TRBJ2-1; TRBD2 agrees at 10 bases. The CDR3 sequence is 15 residues long. Germline V CDR1 and CDR2: SGHTA, FQGNSA. The J segment lost 3 bases and the V segment lost 3 bases, leaving 2 bases of the junction unmatched. The CDR3 loop reads CASSLGLARYNEQFF. DNA for the CDR3: TGTGCCAGCAGCTTGGGACTAGCGCGCTACAATGAGCAGTTCTTC.

The chain links TRBV5-1 to TRBJ2-2, with 7 nucleotides matching TRBD1. The germline CDR1 and CDR2 sequences are SGHRS and YFSETQ. With V trimmed by 8 bases and J by 5 bases, 12 bases remained unmatched. This CDR3 has 15 residues. Here the CDR3 DNA reads TGCGCCAGTAAAGCCGGGACAGAGAAGACCGGGGAGCTGTTTTTT. Protein: CASKAGTEKTGELFF. The variable domain in full, with the rest retrieved from reference TRBV5-1 and TRBJ2-2, is KAGVTQTPRYLIKTRGQQVTLSCSPISGHRSVSWYQQTPGQGLQFLFEYFSETQRNKGNFPGRFSGRQFSNSRSEMNVSTLELGDSALYLCASKAGTEKTGELFFGEGSRLTVL.

This clone was seen a single time. The chain's CDR3 is CASSVSPSGNSYEQYF. The DNA for the CDR3 is TGTGCCAGCAGCGTATCTCCGAGCGGGAACTCCTACGAGCAGTACTTC. V usage is TRBV9 and J usage is TRBJ2-7; 7 positions agree with TRBD2. From germline, CDR1 is SGDLS and CDR2 YYNGEE. The CDR3 covers 16 residues. J lost 0 bases, V lost 1 base, and 7 bases had no gene match.